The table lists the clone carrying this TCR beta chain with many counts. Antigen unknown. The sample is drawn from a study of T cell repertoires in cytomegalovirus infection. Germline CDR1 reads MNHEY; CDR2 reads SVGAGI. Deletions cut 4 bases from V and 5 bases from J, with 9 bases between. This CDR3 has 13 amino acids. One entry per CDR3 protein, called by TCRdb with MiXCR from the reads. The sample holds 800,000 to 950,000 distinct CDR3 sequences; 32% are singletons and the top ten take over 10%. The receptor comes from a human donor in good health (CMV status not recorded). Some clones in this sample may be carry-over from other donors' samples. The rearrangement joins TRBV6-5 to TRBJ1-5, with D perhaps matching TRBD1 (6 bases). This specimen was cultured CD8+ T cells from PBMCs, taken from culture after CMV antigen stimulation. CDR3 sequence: CASSSEGDQPQHF. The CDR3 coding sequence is TGTGCCAGCAGTTCGGAGGGGGATCAGCCCCAGCATTTT.